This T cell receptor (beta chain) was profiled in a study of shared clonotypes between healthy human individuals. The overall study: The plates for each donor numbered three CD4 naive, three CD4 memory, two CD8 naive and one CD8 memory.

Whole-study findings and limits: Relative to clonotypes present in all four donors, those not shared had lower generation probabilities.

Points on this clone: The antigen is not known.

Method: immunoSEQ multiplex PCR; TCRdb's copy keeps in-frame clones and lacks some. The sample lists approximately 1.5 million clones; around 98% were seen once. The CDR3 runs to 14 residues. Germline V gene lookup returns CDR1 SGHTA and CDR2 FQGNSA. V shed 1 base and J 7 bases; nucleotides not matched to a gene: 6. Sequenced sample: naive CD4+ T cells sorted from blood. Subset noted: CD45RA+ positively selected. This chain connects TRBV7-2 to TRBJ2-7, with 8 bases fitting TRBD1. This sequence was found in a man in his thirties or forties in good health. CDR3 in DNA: TGTGCCAGCAGCTTAGTAACAGGGACAGGAGAGCAGTACTTC. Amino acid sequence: CASSLVTGTGEQYF.